This T cell receptor beta chain is drawn from a study of T cell responses to AZD1222 COVID-19 vaccine. The CDR3 consists of 12 residues. CDR1 is MDHEN, CDR2 SYDVKM, per germline. The junction had 7 bases not matched to a gene; V was cut back by 7 bases and J by 7 bases. TCRdb keeps only in-frame clones here, not all; method: immunoSEQ multiplex PCR. Of about 170,000 clones detected, less than 90% appear once; the ten largest clones hold 1.5% to 2%. The source material was peripheral blood, sampled on day 0 of AZD1222 vaccination. The receptor was derived from an adult in good health. The chain combines TRBV28 with TRBJ2-7; 7 bases agree with TRBD1. CDR3 loop: CASTSTGREQYF. For the CDR3, the DNA is TGTGCCAGCACCTCGACAGGGAGAGAGCAGTACTTC.